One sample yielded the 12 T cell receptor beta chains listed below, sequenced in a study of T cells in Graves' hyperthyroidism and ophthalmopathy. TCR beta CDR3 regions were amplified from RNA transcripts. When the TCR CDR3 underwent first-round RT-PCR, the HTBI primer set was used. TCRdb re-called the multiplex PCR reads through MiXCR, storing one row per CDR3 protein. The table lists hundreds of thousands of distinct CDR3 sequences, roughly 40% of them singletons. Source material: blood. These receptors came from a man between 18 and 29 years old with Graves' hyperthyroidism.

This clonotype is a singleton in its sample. CDR3 loop: CASSRGFGTGNTEAFF. DNA for the CDR3: TGTGCCAGTAGTCGAGGGTTCGGGACAGGGAACACTGAAGCTTTCTTT. This chain links TRBV19 with TRBJ1-1; 8 bases are shared with TRBD1. Germline V CDR1 and CDR2: LNHDA, SQIVND (reference sequence). The CDR3 covers 16 residues. J was trimmed by 1 base and V by 5 bases; bases with no gene match: 9.

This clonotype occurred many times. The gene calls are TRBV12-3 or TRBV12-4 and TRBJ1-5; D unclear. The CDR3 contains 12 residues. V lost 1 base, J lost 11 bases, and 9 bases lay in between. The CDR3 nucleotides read TGTGCCAGCAGTTTAGACTGGGAAGCCCAGCATTTT. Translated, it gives CASSLDWEAQHF.

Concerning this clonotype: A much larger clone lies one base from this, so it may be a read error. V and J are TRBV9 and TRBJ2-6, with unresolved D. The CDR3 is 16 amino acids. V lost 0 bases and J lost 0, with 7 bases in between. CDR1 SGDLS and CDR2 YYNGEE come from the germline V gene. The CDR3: CASSVDDSSGANVLTF. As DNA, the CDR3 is TGTGCCAGCAGCGTAGATGATAGCTCTGGGGCCAACGTCCTGACTTTC.

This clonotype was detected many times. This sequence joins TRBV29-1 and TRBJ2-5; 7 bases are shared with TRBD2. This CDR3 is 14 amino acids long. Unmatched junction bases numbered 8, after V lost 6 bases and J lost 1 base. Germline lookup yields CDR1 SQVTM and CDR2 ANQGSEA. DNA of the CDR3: TGCAGCGTCACCAAAGCGGGAATCCAAGAGACCCAGTACTTC. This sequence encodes CSVTKAGIQETQYF.

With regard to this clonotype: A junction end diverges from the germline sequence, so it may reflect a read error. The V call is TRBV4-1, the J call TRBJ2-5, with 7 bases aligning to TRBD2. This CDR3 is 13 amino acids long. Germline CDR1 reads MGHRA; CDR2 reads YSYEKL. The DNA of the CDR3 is TGCGACAGCAGCCCGACTAGCAGGGAGACCCAGTACTTC. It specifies CDSSPTSRETQYF.

CDR3 nucleotide sequence: TGTGCCAGCAGCGTAGACGGTTTGCCCGGCGAAAAACTGTTTTTT. Its translation is CASSVDGLPGEKLFF. V usage is TRBV9 and J usage is TRBJ1-4; no clear D. Trimming shortened V by 0 bases and J by 8 bases, and 14 bases separated the two germline ends. In germline, CDR1 is SGDLS, CDR2 YYNGEE. This CDR3 is 15 amino acids long.

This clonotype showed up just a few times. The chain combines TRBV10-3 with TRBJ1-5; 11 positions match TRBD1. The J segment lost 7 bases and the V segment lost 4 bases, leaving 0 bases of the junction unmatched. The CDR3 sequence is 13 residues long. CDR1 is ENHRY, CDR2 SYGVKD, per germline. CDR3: CAISGTGGQPQHF. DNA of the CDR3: TGTGCCATCAGTGGGACAGGGGGCCAGCCCCAGCATTTT.

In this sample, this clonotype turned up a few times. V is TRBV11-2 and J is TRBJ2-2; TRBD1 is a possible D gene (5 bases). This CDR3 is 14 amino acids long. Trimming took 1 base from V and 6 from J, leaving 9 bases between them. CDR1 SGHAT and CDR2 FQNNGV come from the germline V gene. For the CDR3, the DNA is TGTGCCAGCAGCTTAGGACAGAGACCCGGGGAGCTGTTTTTT. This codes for CASSLGQRPGELFF.

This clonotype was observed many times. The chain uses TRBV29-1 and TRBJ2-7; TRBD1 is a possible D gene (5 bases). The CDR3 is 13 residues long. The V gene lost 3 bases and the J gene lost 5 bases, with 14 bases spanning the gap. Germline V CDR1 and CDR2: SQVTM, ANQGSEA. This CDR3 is CSVEGQAVDEQYF. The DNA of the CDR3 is TGCAGCGTTGAGGGGCAGGCCGTCGACGAGCAGTACTTC.

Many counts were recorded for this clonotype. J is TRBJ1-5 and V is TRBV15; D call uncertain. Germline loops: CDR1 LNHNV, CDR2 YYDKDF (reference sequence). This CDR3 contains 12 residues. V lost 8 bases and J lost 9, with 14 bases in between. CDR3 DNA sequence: TGTGCCACCCGGGCCACTGCTGGGCCCCAGCATTTT. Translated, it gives CATRATAGPQHF.

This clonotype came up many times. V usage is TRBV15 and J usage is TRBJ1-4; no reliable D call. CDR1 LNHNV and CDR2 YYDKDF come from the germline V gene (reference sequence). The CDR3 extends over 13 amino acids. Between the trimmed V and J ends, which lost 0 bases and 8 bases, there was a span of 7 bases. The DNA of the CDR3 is TGTGCCACCAGCAGAGATATGGGGGAAAAACTGTTTTTT. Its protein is CATSRDMGEKLFF.

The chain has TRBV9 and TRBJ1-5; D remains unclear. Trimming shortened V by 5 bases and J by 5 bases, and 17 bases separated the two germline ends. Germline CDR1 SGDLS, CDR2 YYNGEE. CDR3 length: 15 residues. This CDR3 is CASSYRASRDQPQHF. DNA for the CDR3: TGTGCCAGCAGTTACCGGGCATCACGGGATCAGCCCCAGCATTTT.